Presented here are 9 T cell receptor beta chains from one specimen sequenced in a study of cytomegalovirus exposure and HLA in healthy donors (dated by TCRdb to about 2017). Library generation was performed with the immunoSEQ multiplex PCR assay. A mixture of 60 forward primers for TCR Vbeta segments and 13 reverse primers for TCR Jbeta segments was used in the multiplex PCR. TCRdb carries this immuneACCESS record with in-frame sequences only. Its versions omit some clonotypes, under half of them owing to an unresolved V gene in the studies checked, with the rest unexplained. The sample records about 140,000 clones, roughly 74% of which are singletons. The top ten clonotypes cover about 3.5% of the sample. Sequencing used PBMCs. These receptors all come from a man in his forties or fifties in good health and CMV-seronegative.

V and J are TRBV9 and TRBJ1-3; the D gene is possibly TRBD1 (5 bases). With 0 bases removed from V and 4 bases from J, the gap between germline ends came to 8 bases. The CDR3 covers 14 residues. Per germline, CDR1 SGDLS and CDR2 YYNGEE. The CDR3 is CASSVGTLGNTIYF. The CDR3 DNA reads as TGTGCCAGCAGCGTAGGGACATTAGGAAACACCATATATTTT.

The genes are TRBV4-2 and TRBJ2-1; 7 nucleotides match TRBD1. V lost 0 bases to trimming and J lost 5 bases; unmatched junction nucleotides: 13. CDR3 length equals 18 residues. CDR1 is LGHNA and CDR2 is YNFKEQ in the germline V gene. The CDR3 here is CASSQDYRDRFVHNEQFF. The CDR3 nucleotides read TGTGCCAGCAGCCAAGATTACCGGGACAGATTCGTACACAATGAGCAGTTCTTC.

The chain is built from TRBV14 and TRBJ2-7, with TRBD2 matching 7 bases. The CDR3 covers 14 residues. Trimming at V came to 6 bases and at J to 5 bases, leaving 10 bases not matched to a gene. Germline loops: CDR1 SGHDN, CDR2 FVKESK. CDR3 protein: CASSPGLDVHEQYF. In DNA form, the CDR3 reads TGTGCCAGCAGTCCCGGACTAGACGTCCACGAGCAGTACTTC.

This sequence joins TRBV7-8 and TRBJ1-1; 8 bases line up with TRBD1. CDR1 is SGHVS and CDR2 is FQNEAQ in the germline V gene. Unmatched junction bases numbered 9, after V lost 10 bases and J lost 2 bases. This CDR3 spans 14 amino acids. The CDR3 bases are TGTGCCACTATCGGGACAGGCCTTAACACTGAAGCTTTCTTT. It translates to CATIGTGLNTEAFF.

For the CDR3, the DNA is TGTGCCAGCAGTCCCATGGGACAGGGGGCTTTTGGCACTGAAGCTTTCTTT. It yields the protein CASSPMGQGAFGTEAFF. This chain links TRBV27 with TRBJ1-1, with TRBD1 matching 12 bases. Per germline, CDR1 MNHEY and CDR2 SMNVEV (reference sequence). Trimming took 5 bases from V and 4 from J; bases not matched to a gene: 11. The CDR3 totals 17 residues.

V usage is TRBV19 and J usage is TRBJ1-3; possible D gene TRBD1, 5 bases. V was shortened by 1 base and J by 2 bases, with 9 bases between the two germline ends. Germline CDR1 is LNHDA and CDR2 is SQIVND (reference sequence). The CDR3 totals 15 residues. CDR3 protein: CASSIVEGAGNTIYF. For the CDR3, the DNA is TGTGCCAGTAGTATAGTAGAAGGGGCTGGAAACACCATATATTTT.

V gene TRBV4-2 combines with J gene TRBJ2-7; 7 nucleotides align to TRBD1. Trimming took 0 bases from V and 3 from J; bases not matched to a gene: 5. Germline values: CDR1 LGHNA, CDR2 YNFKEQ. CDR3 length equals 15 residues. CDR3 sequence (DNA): TGTGCCAGCAGCCAAGAGAGACACAGGGGCTACGAGCAGTACTTC. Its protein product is CASSQERHRGYEQYF.

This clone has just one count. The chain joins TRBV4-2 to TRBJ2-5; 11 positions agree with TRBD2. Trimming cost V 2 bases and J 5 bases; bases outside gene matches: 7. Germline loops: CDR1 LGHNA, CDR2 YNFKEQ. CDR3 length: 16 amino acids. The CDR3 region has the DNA TGTGCCAGCAGCCAATTAAATAGCGGGGGGGCGGAGACCCAGTACTTC. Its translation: CASSQLNSGGAETQYF.

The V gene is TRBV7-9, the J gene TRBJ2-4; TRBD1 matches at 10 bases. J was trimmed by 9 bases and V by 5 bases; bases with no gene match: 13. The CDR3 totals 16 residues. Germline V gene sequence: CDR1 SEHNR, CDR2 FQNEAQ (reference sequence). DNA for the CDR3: TGTGCCAGCAGCCGACTCGCGACAGGGGGCTCGTCCATTCAGTACTTC. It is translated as CASSRLATGGSSIQYF. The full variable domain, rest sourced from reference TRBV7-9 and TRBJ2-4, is DTGVSQNPRHKITKRGQNVTFRCDPISEHNRLYWYRQTLGQGPEFLTYFQNEAQLEKSRLLSDRFSAERPKGSFSTLEIQRTEQGDSAMYLCASSRLATGGSSIQYFGAGTRLSVL.